The clone carrying this T cell receptor beta chain was counted many times. Its cognate antigen is unknown. Germline CDR1 and CDR2: SNHLY and FYNNEI. The germline V and J ends were trimmed by 4 bases and 5 bases, with 11 bases remaining between them. The CDR3 spans 13 residues. Total RNA came from unfractionated whole blood. Single cDNA molecules in the library carried unique molecular identifiers attached during preparation. A single record per CDR3 protein comes from TCRdb applying MiXCR to the 5' RACE reads. The sample records 120,000 to 150,000 distinct CDR3 sequences, around 4% being singletons. These data come from a study of human T cells and chemical hapten exposure. Study results and limitations: Once DPC sensitization occurred, TCRs above 1 in 1000 frequency showed no change.

The clonotype comes from a female donor in good health. The V call is TRBV2, the J call TRBJ1-2; no clear D. The CDR3 bases are TGTGCCAGCAGTGCAAGACGCGGGTATGGCTACACCTTC. Translation gives CASSARRGYGYTF.